The subject of this entry is one T cell receptor beta chain. Antigen specificity is unknown. These data belong to a study of T cells after yellow fever vaccination. TCRdb itself ran the 5' RACE reads through MiXCR, one entry per CDR3 protein. Here the sample spans 300,000 to 400,000 distinct CDR3 sequences, about 11% being singletons. Germline assignment: CDR1 SGHTA and CDR2 FQGNSA. Trimming stripped 5 bases from V and 5 bases from J, with 12 bases between. This CDR3 is built from 13 residues. General study findings and limits: On re-exposure, the response was weaker but peaked faster, at day 5 versus 15.

The chain couples TRBV7-2 to TRBJ2-5; no firm D call. The sample in question was CD4+ T cells sorted from PBMCs, obtained 45 days after the yellow fever booster vaccination. The receptor comes from a man younger than 35 who received the YFV17D yellow fever vaccine. The CDR3 coding sequence is TGTGCCAGCAGCCAACGGCGCACGGAGACCCAGTACTTC. Translated: CASSQRRTETQYF.